The 6 T cell receptor beta chains below all came from one sample that was sequenced in a study of blood T cell repertoires in COVID-19. Only in-frame clones appear in the TCRdb table, and some are missing; sequencing was by immunoSEQ multiplex PCR. Of 250,000 to 300,000 clones in the sample, 88% are singletons; the top ten hold just under 7%. The sample taken for sequencing was peripheral blood. The source of these receptors is a woman in her thirties who had recovered from COVID-19.

The chain recombines TRBV19 with TRBJ1-1; possible D gene TRBD1, 6 bases. CDR3 length: 15 residues. V was trimmed by 6 bases and J by 0 bases, leaving 14 bases between them. The germline V gene encodes CDR1 LNHDA and CDR2 SQIVND (reference sequence). CDR3 region: CASRRQASMNTEAFF. The CDR3 nucleotides read TGTGCCAGTAGACGACAGGCCTCCATGAACACTGAAGCTTTCTTT.

This chain joins TRBV5-1 and TRBJ2-5, with TRBD2 matching over 10 bases. Germline V lookup: CDR1 SGHRS, CDR2 YFSETQ. The CDR3 sequence is 16 residues long. V lost 0 bases, J lost 2 bases, and 4 bases stayed unmatched. The CDR3 DNA reads TGCGCCAGCAGCTTGGGTAGCGGGGGGTTTCAAGAGACCCAGTACTTC. Translating gives CASSLGSGGFQETQYF. Full variable domain (missing parts from reference TRBV5-1 and TRBJ2-5): KAGVTQTPRYLIKTRGQQVTLSCSPISGHRSVSWYQQTPGQGLQFLFEYFSETQRNKGNFPGRFSGRQFSNSRSEMNVSTLELGDSALYLCASSLGSGGFQETQYFGPGTRLLVL.

The genes are TRBV28 and TRBJ1-5; D is ambiguous. This CDR3 is built from 14 residues. Germline-derived CDR1 and CDR2 are MDHEN and SYDVKM. V gave up 10 bases and J gave up 2 bases, with 15 bases separating them. The CDR3 here is CATSSGWGNQPQHF. CDR3 in DNA: TGTGCCACCTCGTCGGGATGGGGCAATCAGCCCCAGCATTTT.

Points on this clone: A much larger clone lies one base from this, so it may be a read error. J is TRBJ2-3 and V is TRBV9; TRBD2 aligns across 8 bases. V lost 5 bases to trimming and J lost 1 base; unmatched junction nucleotides: 3. The CDR3 spans 14 residues. From germline, CDR1 is SGDLS and CDR2 YYNGEE. The CDR3 coding sequence is TGTGCCAGCAGTAAAGCGGGGGGCACAGATACGCAGTATTTT. The encoded protein is CASSKAGGTDTQYF. Full variable domain (missing parts from reference TRBV9 and TRBJ2-3): DSGVTQTPKHLITATGQRVTLRCSPRSGDLSVYWYQQSLDQGLQFLIQYYNGEERAKGNILERFSAQQFPDLHSELNLSSLELGDSALYFCASSKAGGTDTQYFGPGTRLTVL.

This chain uses TRBV28 with TRBJ1-4; 7 bases are shared with TRBD1. The length of the CDR3 is 14 residues. Germline CDR1 and CDR2: MDHEN and SYDVKM. After removal of 4 bases from V and 7 bases from J, the junction contained 6 bases not matched to a gene. The CDR3 here is CASSSQGDSEKLFF. CDR3 nucleotide sequence: TGTGCCAGCAGTTCGCAGGGGGATAGTGAAAAACTGTTTTTT.

The chain employs TRBV4-1 and TRBJ1-2, with 7 bases fitting TRBD1. Germline V lookup: CDR1 MGHRA, CDR2 YSYEKL. This CDR3 has 16 amino acids. J lost 4 bases, V lost 4 bases, and 12 bases had no gene match. Written as DNA, the CDR3 is TGCGCCAGCAGCCCCTATAACAGGGGAACGGGCTATGGCTACACCTTC. This translates into CASSPYNRGTGYGYTF.